This T cell receptor beta chain was profiled in a study of sequential checkpoint blockade in melanoma. Overall study: First-line arms were nivolumab then ipilimumab, or the reverse, randomized 1:1. After both sequences, patients received maintenance nivolumab.

This clone was observed a single time. Measured with immunoSEQ multiplex PCR; TCRdb has only the in-frame clones, and not every one. The sample consists of about 13,000 clones, 60% to 80% of them appearing once. The CDR3 runs 14 residues. Trimming at V came to 3 bases and at J to 7 bases, leaving 8 bases not matched to a gene. The V gene's germline CDR1 is MNHNS and CDR2 SASEGT. This sample's treatment: randomized to nivolumab then ipilimumab (arm A) or the reverse (arm B). DNA-damaging chemotherapy had not been given to any patient beforehand. From thawed PBMCs, live CD3+CD8+ cells negative for CD19 and CD56 were sorted.

The clonotype comes from a human patient with melanoma. Some clones in this sample may be carry-over from other donors' samples. The J gene is TRBJ1-1, the V gene TRBV6-1; 7 bases match TRBD1. Sequencing was performed on CD8+ T cells sorted from blood (inferred from file names), taken from a patient given nivolumab and ipilimumab in sequence. The CDR3 DNA reads TGTGCCAGCAGTGATGGGGAACAGGGGTATGAAGCTTTCTTT. Residues: CASSDGEQGYEAFF.